This T cell receptor beta chain was sequenced for a study of CD8 T cells in Susac syndrome. The RNA, about 0.5 to 1 ug, was put through reverse transcription using random hexamers. Multiplex immunoSEQ PCR targeted 54 Vbeta and 13 Jbeta TCR beta segments. One entry per CDR3 protein results from TCRdb running MiXCR on the immunoSEQ multiplex PCR reads. The sample lists about 200,000 distinct CDR3 sequences; about 96% were seen once. V lost 3 bases and J 5 bases, leaving 14 bases between the germline ends. Germline CDR1 is SGHRS and CDR2 is YFSETQ. This CDR3 has 14 amino acids. TCR beta from blood CD8+ and CD4+ T cells was sequenced. Patients with stable or active relapsing-remitting disease, all of them treatment-naive, made up the multiple sclerosis controls.

The receptor was derived from a human donor with multiple sclerosis. J is TRBJ1-2 and V is TRBV5-1; possibly TRBD1 for D (6 bases). Sequencing was performed on CD4+ T cells from PBMCs. The CDR3 loop reads CASSSRQARYGYTF. The DNA for the CDR3 is TGCGCCAGCAGCTCCCGACAGGCGCGATATGGCTACACCTTC. Filled out from reference TRBV5-1 and TRBJ1-2, the complete variable domain reads KAGVTQTPRYLIKTRGQQVTLSCSPISGHRSVSWYQQTPGQGLQFLFEYFSETQRNKGNFPGRFSGRQFSNSRSEMNVSTLELGDSALYLCASSSRQARYGYTFGSGTRLTVV.